Listed here are 7 T cell receptor beta chains from one sample, sequenced in a study of blood T cell repertoires in COVID-19. Profiled with immunoSEQ multiplex PCR; TCRdb holds only in-frame clones, not every one. The table includes about 180,000 clones, 83% detected once. The sequenced sample consisted of peripheral blood. The receptors derive from a woman aged 70-85 years with COVID-19, enrolled during active disease.

V usage is TRBV30 and J usage is TRBJ1-1, with a weak D call TRBD1 (6 bases). The CDR3 is 13 amino acids. The V end was cut by 1 base, the J end by 4 bases, with 10 bases between. Germline V gene lookup returns CDR1 GTSNPN and CDR2 SVGIG (reference sequence). The DNA of the CDR3 is TGTGCCTGGAGTGCCAAGACAGGCACTGAAGCTTTCTTT. Residues: CAWSAKTGTEAFF.

The chain is built from TRBV3-1 (or the pseudogene TRBV3-2) and TRBJ2-7, with 11 bases lining up with TRBD2. V trimming: 6 bases; J trimming: 9 bases; junction bases outside the gene matches: 13. The CDR3 loop spans 15 amino acids. In germline, CDR1 is LGHDT, CDR2 YNNKEL (reference sequence). The CDR3 spells CASSQRPGLAVSQYF. CDR3 nucleotide sequence: TGTGCCAGCAGTCAACGCCCGGGACTAGCGGTTTCGCAGTACTTC.

This chain links TRBV7-9 with TRBJ1-4, with 8 nucleotides matching TRBD1. The CDR3 is 15 amino acids. CDR1 and CDR2 (germline): SEHNR, FQNEAQ (reference sequence). After removal of 5 bases from V and 0 bases from J, the junction contained 2 bases not matched to a gene. CDR3 sequence: CASSATGATNEKLFF. As DNA, the CDR3 is TGTGCCAGCAGCGCGACAGGGGCAACTAATGAAAAACTGTTTTTT.

The chain employs TRBV5-4 and TRBJ2-3, with 12 bases fitting TRBD2. The CDR3 runs to 17 residues. Germline-derived CDR1 and CDR2 are SGHNT and YYREEE (reference sequence). The junction had 17 bases not matched to a gene; V was cut back by 4 bases and J by 11 bases. The CDR3 sequence is CASSRGGASGRAWEQYF. DNA for the CDR3: TGTGCCAGCAGCCGAGGGGGGGCTAGCGGGAGGGCCTGGGAGCAGTATTTT.

This chain connects TRBV7-2 to TRBJ2-5; the D gene is possibly TRBD1 (6 bases). Trimming removed 6 bases at V and 1 base at J, with 12 bases between. Germline CDR1 and CDR2: SGHTA and FQGNSA. This CDR3 is built from 14 residues. The CDR3 bases are TGTGCCAGCAGGACTGACAGGACCCAAGAGACCCAGTACTTC. Its translation: CASRTDRTQETQYF.

CDR3 nucleotide sequence: TGTGCCAGCAGGCAAAGGGGGGGACCCCTTTGGGGCTACACCTTC. Protein: CASRQRGGPLWGYTF. V is TRBV28 and J is TRBJ1-2; D may be TRBD1 (6 bases). The V end lost 6 bases, the J end lost 8 bases, and 22 bases lay between the germline ends. Germline V CDR1 and CDR2: MDHEN, SYDVKM. The CDR3 loop spans 15 amino acids.

The chain combines TRBV11-2 with TRBJ1-1; 10 bases are a match to TRBD1. V shed 2 bases and J 4 bases; nucleotides not matched to a gene: 7. The CDR3 has 16 residues. Germline V gene lookup returns CDR1 SGHAT and CDR2 FQNNGV. In DNA, the CDR3 is TGTGCCAGCAGCTTACTGGGCCGGACAGGGGGCACTGAAGCTTTCTTT. Protein sequence: CASSLLGRTGGTEAFF.